These T cell receptor beta chains were read from a single sample in a study of regulatory T cells in long-lasting Graves disease. TCRdb analysed the multiplex PCR reads with MiXCR anew, one entry per CDR3 protein. Counted here are approximately 350,000 distinct CDR3 sequences, roughly 17% occurring once; the ten biggest clones make up 30%. The same data also contributed to another study, on T cells in Graves' hyperthyroidism and ophthalmopathy.

Sequencing used peripheral blood mononuclear cells (PBMCs), obtained at new diagnosis, from a patient treated with antithyroid drugs. These receptors all come from a man in his forties or fifties with Graves disease. The CDR3 runs from the conserved cysteine through the conserved F or W. Each record gives: V gene, CDR3 protein.

V gene: TRBV2
CDR3 protein: CAGGGLGNTGELFF

V gene: TRBV18
CDR3 protein: CASSPQGLIVQYF

V gene: TRBV6-1
CDR3 protein: CASNLPGGETQYF

V gene: TRBV7-2
CDR3 protein: CASSQRTSLTDTQYF

V gene: TRBV19
CDR3 protein: CASSSALSGGPAADTQYF

V gene: TRBV5-1
CDR3 protein: CASSLEGMQETQYF

V gene: TRBV5-1
CDR3 protein: CASRQGTHEQYF

V gene: TRBV11-3
CDR3 protein: CASSPRTADTQYF

V gene: TRBV5-1
CDR3 protein: CASSADRANEKLFF

V gene: TRBV5-5
CDR3 protein: CASSLAGGRIYEQYF

V gene: TRBV30
CDR3 protein: CAWSYLLGELFF

V gene: TRBV6-5
CDR3 protein: CASSYSSLGGDEQFF

V gene: TRBV6-1
CDR3 protein: CASSLTLSSQGNEQFF

V gene: TRBV6-1
CDR3 protein: CASSATMDRKLSPLHF

V gene: TRBV3-1
CDR3 protein: CASSHRRQGAHEQYF

V gene: TRBV6-1
CDR3 protein: CARRINRDSRETQYF

V gene: TRBV24-1
CDR3 protein: CATSEPGQGTDTQYF

V gene: TRBV7-2
CDR3 protein: CASSLTSGKGWDTQYF

V gene: TRBV2
CDR3 protein: CASTPDSTNEKLFF

V gene: TRBV20-1
CDR3 protein: CSAGPGVDTQYF

V gene: TRBV20-1
CDR3 protein: CSAGTANYGYTF

V gene: TRBV28
CDR3 protein: CASSPLGWDNQPQHF

V gene: TRBV5-1
CDR3 protein: CASSFTPIGRGFTGELFF

V gene: TRBV11-3
CDR3 protein: CASSPSGVEETQYF

V gene: TRBV20-1
CDR3 protein: CSARTTGRDDYTF

V gene: TRBV9
CDR3 protein: CASSVGATGNQPQHF

V gene: TRBV4-1
CDR3 protein: CASSLPLRGRGIGELFF

V gene: TRBV6-2/TRBV6-3
CDR3 protein: CASSYWGGNQPQHF

V gene: TRBV28
CDR3 protein: CASSWGGNTGELFF

V gene: TRBV7-9
CDR3 protein: CASSPGLGGTDTQYF

V gene: TRBV28
CDR3 protein: CATRDRGVTDTQYF

V gene: TRBV6-2/TRBV6-3
CDR3 protein: CASSYSYRGNTGELFF

V gene: TRBV15
CDR3 protein: CATSDQGAPNEKLFF

V gene: TRBV6-2/TRBV6-3
CDR3 protein: CASSEGYSGDGETQYF

V gene: TRBV7-2
CDR3 protein: CASSYDRYNEQFF

V gene: TRBV24-1
CDR3 protein: CATSDAGRSYNEQFF

V gene: TRBV24-1
CDR3 protein: CATSLQGFTDTQYF

V gene: TRBV11-3
CDR3 protein: CASSPGGTEAFF

V gene: TRBV5-1
CDR3 protein: CASSFRGLTYGYTF

V gene: TRBV2
CDR3 protein: CASSSWATGPLHF

V gene: TRBV4-2
CDR3 protein: CASSQGSGTVAGNTIYF

V gene: TRBV11-2
CDR3 protein: CASSLAPAGGRAEAFF

V gene: TRBV9
CDR3 protein: CASSVTTTGSYNEQFF

V gene: TRBV7-2
CDR3 protein: CASSLGFPGATNTGELFF

V gene: TRBV7-9
CDR3 protein: CASSLVTQTRTQYF

V gene: TRBV20-1
CDR3 protein: CSALTGAFNTEAFF

V gene: TRBV7-8
CDR3 protein: CASSLRETGELFF

V gene: TRBV6-2/TRBV6-3
CDR3 protein: CASSWVMNTEAFF

V gene: TRBV19
CDR3 protein: CATRPVLNTEAFF

V gene: TRBV5-1
CDR3 protein: CASSLDTGGTYNEQFF

V gene: TRBV5-1
CDR3 protein: CASSLQGSGKLFF

V gene: TRBV7-3
CDR3 protein: CASSLFAGGTDTQYF

V gene: TRBV12-3/TRBV12-4
CDR3 protein: CASRKGSNYGYTF

V gene: TRBV30
CDR3 protein: CAWRAEGMNTEAFF

V gene: TRBV5-1
CDR3 protein: CASTEDSGDTQYF

V gene: TRBV4-1
CDR3 protein: CASSQDRRGTVDYNEQFF